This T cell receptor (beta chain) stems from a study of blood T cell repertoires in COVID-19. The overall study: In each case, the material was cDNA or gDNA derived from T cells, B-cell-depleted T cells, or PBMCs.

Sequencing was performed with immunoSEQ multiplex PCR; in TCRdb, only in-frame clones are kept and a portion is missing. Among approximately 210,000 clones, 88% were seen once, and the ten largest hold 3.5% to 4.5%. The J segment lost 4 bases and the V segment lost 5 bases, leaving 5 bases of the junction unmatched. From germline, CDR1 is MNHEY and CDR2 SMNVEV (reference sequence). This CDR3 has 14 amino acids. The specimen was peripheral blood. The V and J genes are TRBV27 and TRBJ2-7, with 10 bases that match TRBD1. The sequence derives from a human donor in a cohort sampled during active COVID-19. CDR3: CASSAGTGEYEQYF. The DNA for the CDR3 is TGTGCCAGCAGTGCCGGGACAGGGGAGTACGAGCAGTACTTC.